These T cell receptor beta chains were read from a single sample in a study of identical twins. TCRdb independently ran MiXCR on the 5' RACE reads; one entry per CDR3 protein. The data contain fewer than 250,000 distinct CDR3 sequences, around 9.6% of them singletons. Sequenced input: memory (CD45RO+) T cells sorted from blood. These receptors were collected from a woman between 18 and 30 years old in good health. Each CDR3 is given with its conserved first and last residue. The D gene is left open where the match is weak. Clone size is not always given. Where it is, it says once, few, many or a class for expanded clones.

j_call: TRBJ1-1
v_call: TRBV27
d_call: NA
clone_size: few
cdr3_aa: CASSLGHSTEAFF
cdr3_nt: TGTGCCAGCAGTTTAGGGCACAGCACTGAAGCTTTCTTT

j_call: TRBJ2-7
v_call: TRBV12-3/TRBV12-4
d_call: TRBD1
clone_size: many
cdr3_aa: CASNSRDSTYEQYF
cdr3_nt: TGTGCCAGCAATTCCCGGGACAGCACCTACGAGCAGTACTTC

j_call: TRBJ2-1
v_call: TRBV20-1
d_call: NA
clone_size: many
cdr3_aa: CSATLLVKEQFF
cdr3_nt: TGCAGTGCTACCCTACTGGTAAAGGAGCAGTTCTTC

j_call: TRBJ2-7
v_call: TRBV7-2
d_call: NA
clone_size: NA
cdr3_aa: CASSFQTLYEQYF
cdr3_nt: TGTGCCAGCAGCTTCCAAACCCTGTACGAGCAGTACTTC

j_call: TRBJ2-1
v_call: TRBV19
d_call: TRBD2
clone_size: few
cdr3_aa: CASSIVSGLVGGEQFF
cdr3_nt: TGTGCCAGTAGTATAGTATCGGGACTAGTGGGCGGAGAGCAGTTCTTC

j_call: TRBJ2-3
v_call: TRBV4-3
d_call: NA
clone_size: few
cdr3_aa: CASSQDRGFSTDTQYF
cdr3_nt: TGCGCCAGCAGCCAAGATCGCGGATTTAGCACAGATACGCAGTATTTT

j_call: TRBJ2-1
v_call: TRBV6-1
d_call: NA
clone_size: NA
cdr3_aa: CASRQGLFSYNEQFF
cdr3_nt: TGTGCCAGCAGACAGGGCCTTTTTTCCTACAATGAGCAGTTCTTC

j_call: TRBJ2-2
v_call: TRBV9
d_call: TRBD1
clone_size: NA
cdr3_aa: CASSARATGVGELFF
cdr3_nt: TGTGCCAGCAGCGCCAGAGCGACAGGGGTCGGGGAGCTGTTTTTT

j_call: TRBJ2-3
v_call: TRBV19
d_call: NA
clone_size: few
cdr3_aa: CASSIGHREGDTQYF
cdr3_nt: TGTGCCAGTAGTATAGGTCACAGGGAGGGAGATACGCAGTATTTT

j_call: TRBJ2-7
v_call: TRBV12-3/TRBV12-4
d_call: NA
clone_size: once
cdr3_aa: CASSLGGRGGEQYF
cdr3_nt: TGTGCCAGCAGTTTAGGGGGGAGAGGGGGCGAGCAGTACTTC

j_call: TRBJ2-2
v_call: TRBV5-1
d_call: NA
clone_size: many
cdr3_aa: CASSAGDTGELFF
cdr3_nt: TGCGCCAGCAGCGCGGGCGACACCGGGGAGCTGTTTTTT

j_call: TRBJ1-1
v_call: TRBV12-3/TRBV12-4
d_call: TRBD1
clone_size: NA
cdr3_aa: CASRGQGFGTEAFF
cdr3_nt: TGTGCCAGCAGGGGACAGGGTTTCGGCACTGAAGCTTTCTTT

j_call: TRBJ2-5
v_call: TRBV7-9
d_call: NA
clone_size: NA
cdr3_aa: CASSLVGFVTQYF
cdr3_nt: TGTGCCAGCAGCTTAGTGGGATTCGTGACCCAGTACTTC

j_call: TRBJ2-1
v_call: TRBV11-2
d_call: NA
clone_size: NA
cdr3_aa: CASTLRLNEQFF
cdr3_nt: TGTGCCAGCACCCTTCGGCTCAATGAGCAGTTCTTC

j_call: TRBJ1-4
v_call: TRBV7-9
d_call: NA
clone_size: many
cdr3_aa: CASSDREKLFF
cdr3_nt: TGTGCCAGCAGCGATAGAGAAAAACTGTTTTTT

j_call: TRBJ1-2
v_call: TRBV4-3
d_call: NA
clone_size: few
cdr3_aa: CASSQTVNYGYTF
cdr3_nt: TGCGCCAGCAGCCAAACAGTCAACTATGGCTACACCTTC

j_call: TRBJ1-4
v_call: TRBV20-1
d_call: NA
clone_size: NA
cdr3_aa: CSARGDGMANEKLFF
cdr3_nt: TGCAGTGCTAGAGGGGACGGGATGGCTAATGAAAAACTGTTTTTT

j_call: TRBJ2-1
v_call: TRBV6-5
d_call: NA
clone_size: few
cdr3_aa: CASSFGSGYNEQFF
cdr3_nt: TGTGCCAGCAGTTTTGGATCAGGTTACAATGAGCAGTTCTTC

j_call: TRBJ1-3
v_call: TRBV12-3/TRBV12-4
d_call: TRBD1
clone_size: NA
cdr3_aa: CASSLRTGAGNTIYF
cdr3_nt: TGTGCCAGCAGTTTAAGGACAGGGGCAGGAAACACCATATATTTT

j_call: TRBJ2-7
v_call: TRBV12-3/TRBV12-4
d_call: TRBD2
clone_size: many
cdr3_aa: CASSLRGAAYEQYF
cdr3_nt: TGTGCCAGCAGTTTGCGGGGGGCCGCCTACGAGCAGTACTTC

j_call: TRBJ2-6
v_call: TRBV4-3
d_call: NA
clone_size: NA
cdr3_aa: CASSRGRSGANVLTF
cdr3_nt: TGCGCCAGCAGCCGTGGCCGCTCTGGGGCCAACGTCCTGACTTTC

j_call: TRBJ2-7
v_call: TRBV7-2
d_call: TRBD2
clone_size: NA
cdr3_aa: CASSPRLAGTYEQYF
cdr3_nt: TGTGCCAGCAGCCCCAGACTAGCGGGGACCTACGAGCAGTACTTC

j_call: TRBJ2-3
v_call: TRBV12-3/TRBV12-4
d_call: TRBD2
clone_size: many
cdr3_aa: CASSFSGTSTDTQYF
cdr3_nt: TGTGCCAGCAGTTTTAGCGGGACTAGCACAGATACGCAGTATTTT

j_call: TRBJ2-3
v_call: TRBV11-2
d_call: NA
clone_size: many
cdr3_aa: CASSLFPGDTQYF
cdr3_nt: TGTGCCAGCAGCTTGTTCCCAGGGGATACGCAGTATTTT

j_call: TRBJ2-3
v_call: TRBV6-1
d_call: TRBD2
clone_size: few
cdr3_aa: CASSVGIAGGFPDTQYF
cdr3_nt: TGTGCCAGCAGCGTCGGGATAGCGGGGGGGTTCCCCGATACGCAGTATTTT

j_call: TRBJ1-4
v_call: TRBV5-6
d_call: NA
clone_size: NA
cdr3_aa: CASSLYSQTNEKLFF
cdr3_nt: TGTGCCAGCAGCCTATATTCCCAAACTAATGAAAAACTGTTTTTT

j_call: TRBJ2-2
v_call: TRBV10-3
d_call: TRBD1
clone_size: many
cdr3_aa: CAISDPGQGDTTGELFF
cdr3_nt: TGTGCCATCAGTGACCCGGGACAGGGGGACACCACCGGGGAGCTGTTTTTT

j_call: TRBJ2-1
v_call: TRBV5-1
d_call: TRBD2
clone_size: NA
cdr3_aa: CASSLSPSGVNNEQFF
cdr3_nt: TGCGCCAGCAGCTTGTCTCCTAGCGGGGTTAACAATGAGCAGTTCTTC

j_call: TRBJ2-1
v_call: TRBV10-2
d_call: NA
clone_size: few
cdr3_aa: CASSQGMGNEQFF
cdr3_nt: TGCGCCAGCAGTCAGGGTATGGGCAATGAGCAGTTCTTC

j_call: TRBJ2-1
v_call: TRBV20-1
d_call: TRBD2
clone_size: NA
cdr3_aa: CSAFDRAGGAYNEQFF
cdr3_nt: TGCAGTGCCTTTGATCGAGCGGGGGGCGCCTACAATGAGCAGTTCTTC